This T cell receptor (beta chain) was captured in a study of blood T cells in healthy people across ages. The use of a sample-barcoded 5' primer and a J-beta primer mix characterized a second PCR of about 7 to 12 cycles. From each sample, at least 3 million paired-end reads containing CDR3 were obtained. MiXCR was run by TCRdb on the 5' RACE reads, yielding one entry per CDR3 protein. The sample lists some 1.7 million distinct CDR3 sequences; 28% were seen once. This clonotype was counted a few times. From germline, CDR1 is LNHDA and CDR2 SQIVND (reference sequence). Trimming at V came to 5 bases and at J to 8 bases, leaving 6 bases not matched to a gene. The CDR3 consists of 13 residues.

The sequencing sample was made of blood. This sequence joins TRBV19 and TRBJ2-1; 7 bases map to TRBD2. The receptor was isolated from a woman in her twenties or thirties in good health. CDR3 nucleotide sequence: TGTGCCAGTAGTGTCCGGACTAGGGATGAGCAGTTCTTC. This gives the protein CASSVRTRDEQFF.